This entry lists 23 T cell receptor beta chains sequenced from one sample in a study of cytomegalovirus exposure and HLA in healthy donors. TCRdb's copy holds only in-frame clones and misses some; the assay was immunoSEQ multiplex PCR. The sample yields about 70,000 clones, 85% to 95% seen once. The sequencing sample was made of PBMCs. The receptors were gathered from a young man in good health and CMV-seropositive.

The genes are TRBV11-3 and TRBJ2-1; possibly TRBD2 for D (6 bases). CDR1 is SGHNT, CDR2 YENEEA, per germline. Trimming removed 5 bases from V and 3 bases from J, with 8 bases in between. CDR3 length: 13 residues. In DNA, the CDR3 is TGTGCCAGCAGCCCCGGGAGCTACAATGAGCAGTTCTTC. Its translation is CASSPGSYNEQFF.

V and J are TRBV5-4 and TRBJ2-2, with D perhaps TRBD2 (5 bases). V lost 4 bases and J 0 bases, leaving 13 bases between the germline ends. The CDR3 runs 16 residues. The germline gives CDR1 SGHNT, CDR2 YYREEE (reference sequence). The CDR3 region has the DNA TGTGCCAGCAGCCAAGAGGGAGCGGCGAACACCGGGGAGCTGTTTTTT. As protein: CASSQEGAANTGELFF.

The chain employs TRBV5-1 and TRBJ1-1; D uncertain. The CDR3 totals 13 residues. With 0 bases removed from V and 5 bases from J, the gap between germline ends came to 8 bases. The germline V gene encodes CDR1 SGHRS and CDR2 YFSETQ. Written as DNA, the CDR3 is TGCGCCAGCAGCTTGGGGCGAGGGACTGAAGCTTTCTTT. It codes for CASSLGRGTEAFF.

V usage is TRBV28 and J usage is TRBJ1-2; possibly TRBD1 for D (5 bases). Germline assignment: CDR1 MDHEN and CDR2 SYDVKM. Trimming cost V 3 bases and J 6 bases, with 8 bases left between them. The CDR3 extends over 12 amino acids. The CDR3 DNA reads TGTGCCAGCAGTTTGCGGGGGAATGGCTACACCTTC. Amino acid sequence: CASSLRGNGYTF.

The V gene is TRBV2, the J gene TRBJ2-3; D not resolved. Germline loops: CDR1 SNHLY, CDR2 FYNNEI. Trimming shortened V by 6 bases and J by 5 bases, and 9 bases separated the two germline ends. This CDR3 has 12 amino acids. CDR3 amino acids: CASSASLDTQYF. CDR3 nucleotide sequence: TGTGCCAGCAGCGCCAGTTTAGATACGCAGTATTTT.

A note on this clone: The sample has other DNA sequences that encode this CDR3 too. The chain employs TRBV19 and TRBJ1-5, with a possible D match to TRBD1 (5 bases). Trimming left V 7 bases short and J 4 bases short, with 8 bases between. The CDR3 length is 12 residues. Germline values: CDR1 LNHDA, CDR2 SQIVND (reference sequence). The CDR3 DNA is TGTGCCAGTACCACAGGAAATCAGCCCCAGCATTTT. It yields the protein CASTTGNQPQHF. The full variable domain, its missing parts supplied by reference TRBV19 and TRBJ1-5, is DGGITQSPKYLFRKEGQNVTLSCEQNLNHDAMYWYRQDPGQGLRLIYYSQIVNDFQKGDIAEGYSVSREKKESFPLTVTSAQKNPTAFYLCASTTGNQPQHFGDGTRLSIL.

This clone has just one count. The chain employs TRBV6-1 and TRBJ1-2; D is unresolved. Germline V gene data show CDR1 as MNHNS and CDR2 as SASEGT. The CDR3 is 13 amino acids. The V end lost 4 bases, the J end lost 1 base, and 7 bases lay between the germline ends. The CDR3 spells CASSGGVNYGYTF. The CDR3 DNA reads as TGTGCCAGCAGTGGTGGAGTTAACTATGGCTACACCTTC.

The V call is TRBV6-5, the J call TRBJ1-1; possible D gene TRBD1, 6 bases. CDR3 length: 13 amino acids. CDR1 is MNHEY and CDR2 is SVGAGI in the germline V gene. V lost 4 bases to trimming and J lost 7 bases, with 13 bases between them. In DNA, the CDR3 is TGTGCCAGCAGTTCCCGCCGGACAGATGAAGCTTTCTTT. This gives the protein CASSSRRTDEAFF.

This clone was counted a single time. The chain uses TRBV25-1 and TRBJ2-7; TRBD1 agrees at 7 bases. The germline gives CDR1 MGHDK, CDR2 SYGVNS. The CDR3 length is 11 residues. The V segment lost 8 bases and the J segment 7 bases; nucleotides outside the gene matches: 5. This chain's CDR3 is CASQGVGEQYF. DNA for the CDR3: TGTGCCAGCCAGGGGGTTGGAGAGCAGTACTTC.

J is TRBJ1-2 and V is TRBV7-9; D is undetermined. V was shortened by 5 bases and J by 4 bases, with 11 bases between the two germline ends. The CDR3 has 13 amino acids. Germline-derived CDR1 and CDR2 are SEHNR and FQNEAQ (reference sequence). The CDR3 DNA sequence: TGTGCCAGCAGCCTCGACTTTCCCTATGGCTACACCTTC. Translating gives CASSLDFPYGYTF.

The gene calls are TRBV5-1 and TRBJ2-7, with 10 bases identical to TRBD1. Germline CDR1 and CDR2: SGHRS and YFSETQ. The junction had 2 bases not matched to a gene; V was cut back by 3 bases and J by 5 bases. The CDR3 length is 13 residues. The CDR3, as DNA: TGCGCCAGCAGCTGGGACAGGGGCGACGAGCAGTACTTC. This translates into CASSWDRGDEQYF.

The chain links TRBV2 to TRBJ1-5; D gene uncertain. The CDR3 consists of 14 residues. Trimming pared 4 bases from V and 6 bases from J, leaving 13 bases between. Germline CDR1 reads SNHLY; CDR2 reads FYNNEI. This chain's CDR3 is CASSGAEAIQPQHF. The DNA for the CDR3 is TGTGCCAGCAGTGGGGCGGAGGCAATTCAGCCCCAGCATTTT.

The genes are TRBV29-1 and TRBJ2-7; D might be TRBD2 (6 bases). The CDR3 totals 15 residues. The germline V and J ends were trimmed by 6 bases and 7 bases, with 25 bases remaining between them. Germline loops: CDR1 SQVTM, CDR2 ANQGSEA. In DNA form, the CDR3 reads TGCAGCGTCCACCCTCGACTAGTCCCTGCCGGGGAGCAGTACTTC. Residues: CSVHPRLVPAGEQYF.

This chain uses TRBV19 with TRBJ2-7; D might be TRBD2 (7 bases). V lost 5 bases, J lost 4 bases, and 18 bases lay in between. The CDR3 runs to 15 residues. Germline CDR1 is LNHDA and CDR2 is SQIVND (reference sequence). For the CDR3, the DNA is TGTGCCAGTAGTTGGGGGGGCCGAGGTCAGTACGAGCAGTACTTC. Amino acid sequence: CASSWGGRGQYEQYF. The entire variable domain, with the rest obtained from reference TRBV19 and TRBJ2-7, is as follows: DGGITQSPKYLFRKEGQNVTLSCEQNLNHDAMYWYRQDPGQGLRLIYYSQIVNDFQKGDIAEGYSVSREKKESFPLTVTSAQKNPTAFYLCASSWGGRGQYEQYFGPGTRLTVT.

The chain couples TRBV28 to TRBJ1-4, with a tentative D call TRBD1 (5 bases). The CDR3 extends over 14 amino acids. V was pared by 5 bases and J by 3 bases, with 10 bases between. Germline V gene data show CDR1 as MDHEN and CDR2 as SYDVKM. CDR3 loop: CASSVGGANEKLFF. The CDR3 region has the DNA TGTGCCAGCAGTGTCGGGGGGGCTAATGAAAAACTGTTTTTT.

The CDR3 loop reads CAISDGLAGASSDEQFF. For the CDR3, the DNA is TGTGCCATCAGTGATGGTCTAGCGGGAGCCTCAAGCGATGAGCAGTTCTTC. This chain uses TRBV10-3 with TRBJ2-1; 10 bases agree with TRBD2. The germline V gene has CDR1 ENHRY and CDR2 SYGVKD. The CDR3 is 17 residues long. The V gene end was trimmed by 3 bases and the J gene end by 8 bases; junction bases not matched to a gene: 13.

The CDR3 sequence is CASSPRSARQGTEAFF. CDR3 nucleotide sequence: TGTGCCAGCTCACCACGGTCAGCCCGGCAGGGCACTGAAGCTTTCTTT. The chain couples TRBV18 to TRBJ1-1; D is perhaps TRBD1 (5 bases). Germline CDR1 reads KGHSH; CDR2 reads LQKENI. The CDR3 has 16 amino acids. V lost 1 base, J lost 4 bases, and 16 bases lay in between.

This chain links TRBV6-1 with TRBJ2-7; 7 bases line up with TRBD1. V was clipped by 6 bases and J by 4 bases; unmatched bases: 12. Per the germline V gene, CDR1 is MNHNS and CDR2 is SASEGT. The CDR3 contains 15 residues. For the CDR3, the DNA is TGTGCCAGCAGGGGCAGGGGGTCGTCAAAATACGAGCAGTACTTC. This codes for CASRGRGSSKYEQYF.

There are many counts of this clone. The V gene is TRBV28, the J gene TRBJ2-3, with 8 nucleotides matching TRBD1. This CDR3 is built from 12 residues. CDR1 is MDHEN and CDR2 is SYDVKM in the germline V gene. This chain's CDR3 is CATTGATDTQYF. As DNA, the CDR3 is TGTGCGACGACAGGGGCGACAGATACGCAGTATTTT.

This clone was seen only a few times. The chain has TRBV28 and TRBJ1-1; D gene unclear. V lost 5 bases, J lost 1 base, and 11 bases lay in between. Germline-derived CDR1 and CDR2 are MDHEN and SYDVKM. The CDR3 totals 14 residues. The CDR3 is CASSPSTENTEAFF. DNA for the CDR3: TGTGCCAGCAGTCCAAGTACAGAGAACACTGAAGCTTTCTTT.

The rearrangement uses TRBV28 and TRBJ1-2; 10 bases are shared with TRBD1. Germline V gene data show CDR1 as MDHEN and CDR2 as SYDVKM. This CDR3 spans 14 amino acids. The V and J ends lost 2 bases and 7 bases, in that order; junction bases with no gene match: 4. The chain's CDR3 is CASSLGGQGGGYTF. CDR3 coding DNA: TGTGCCAGCAGTTTAGGCGGACAGGGGGGTGGCTACACCTTC.

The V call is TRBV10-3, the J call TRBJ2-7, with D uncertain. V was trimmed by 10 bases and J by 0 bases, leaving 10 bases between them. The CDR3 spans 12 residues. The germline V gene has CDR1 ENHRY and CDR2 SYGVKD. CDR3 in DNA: TGTGCCACCGGAGTTTCCTCCTACGAGCAGTACTTC. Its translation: CATGVSSYEQYF.

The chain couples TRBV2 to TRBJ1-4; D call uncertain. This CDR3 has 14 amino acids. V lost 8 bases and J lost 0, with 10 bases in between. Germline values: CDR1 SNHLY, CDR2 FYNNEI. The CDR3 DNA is TGTGCCAGCCGGCGACTAGCAACTAATGAAAAACTGTTTTTT. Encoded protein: CASRRLATNEKLFF.